The T cell receptor beta chain described here comes from a study of CD8 T cells in Susac syndrome. It was with random hexamers that roughly 0.45 to 1 ug RNA was reverse transcribed. Multiplex immunoSEQ PCR targeted 54 Vbeta and 13 Jbeta TCR beta segments. TCRdb re-called the immunoSEQ multiplex PCR reads with MiXCR, one entry per CDR3 protein. The repertoire holds about 27,000 distinct CDR3 sequences, 94% seen once, with 0.27% in the top ten. CDR3 length: 15 residues. The germline V and J ends were trimmed by 5 bases and 4 bases, with 17 bases remaining between them. What was sequenced was CD8+ T cells from PBMCs. This clonotype originated in a human donor in good health. This chain uses TRBV12-3 or TRBV12-4 with TRBJ1-2; tentative D call: TRBD1 (5 bases). As DNA, the CDR3 is TGTGCCAGCAGTCCCGGGGGGGTGAAGGGCTATGGCTACACCTTC. This encodes CASSPGGVKGYGYTF.